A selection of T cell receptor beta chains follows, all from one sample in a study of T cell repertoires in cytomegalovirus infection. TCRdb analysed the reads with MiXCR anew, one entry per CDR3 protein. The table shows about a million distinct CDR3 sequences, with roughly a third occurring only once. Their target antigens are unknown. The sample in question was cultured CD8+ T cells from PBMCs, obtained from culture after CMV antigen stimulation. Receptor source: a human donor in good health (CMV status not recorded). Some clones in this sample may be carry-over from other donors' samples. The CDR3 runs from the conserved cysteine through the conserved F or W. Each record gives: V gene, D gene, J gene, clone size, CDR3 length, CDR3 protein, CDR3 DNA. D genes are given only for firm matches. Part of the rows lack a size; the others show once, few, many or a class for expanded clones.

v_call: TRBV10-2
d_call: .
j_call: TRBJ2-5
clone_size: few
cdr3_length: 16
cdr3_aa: CASSEDFFYSQETQYF
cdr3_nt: TGCGCCAGCAGTGAGGATTTTTTCTACAGCCAAGAGACCCAGTACTTC

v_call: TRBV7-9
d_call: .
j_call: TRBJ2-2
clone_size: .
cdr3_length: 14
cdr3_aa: CASSPDSYTGELFF
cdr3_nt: TGTGCCAGCAGCCCCGACAGCTACACCGGGGAGCTGTTTTTT

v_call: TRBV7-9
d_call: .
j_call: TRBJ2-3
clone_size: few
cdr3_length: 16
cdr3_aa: CASSLRAGLDTDTQYF
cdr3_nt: TGTGCCAGCAGCTTAAGGGCGGGGCTCGACACAGATACGCAGTATTTT

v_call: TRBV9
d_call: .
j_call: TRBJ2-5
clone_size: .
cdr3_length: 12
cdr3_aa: CASSAGQETQYF
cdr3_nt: TGTGCCAGCAGCGCAGGACAAGAGACCCAGTACTTC

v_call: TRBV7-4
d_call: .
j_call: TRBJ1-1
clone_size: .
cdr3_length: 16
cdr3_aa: CASSLRGGLMNTEAFF
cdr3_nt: TGTGCCAGCAGCTTGAGGGGGGGGCTTATGAACACTGAAGCTTTCTTT

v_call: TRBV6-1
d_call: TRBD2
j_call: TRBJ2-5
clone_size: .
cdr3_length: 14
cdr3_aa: CASSLAGGKETQYF
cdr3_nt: TGTGCCAGCAGTCTAGCGGGGGGGAAAGAGACCCAGTACTTC

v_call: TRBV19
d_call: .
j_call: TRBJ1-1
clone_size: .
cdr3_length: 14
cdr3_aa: CASSIWQENTEAFF
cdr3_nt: TGTGCCAGTAGTATTTGGCAGGAGAACACTGAAGCTTTCTTT

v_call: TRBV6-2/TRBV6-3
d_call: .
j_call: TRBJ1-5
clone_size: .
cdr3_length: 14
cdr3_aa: CASISGYSNQPQHF
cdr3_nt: TGTGCCAGCATCTCAGGGTATAGCAATCAGCCCCAGCATTTT

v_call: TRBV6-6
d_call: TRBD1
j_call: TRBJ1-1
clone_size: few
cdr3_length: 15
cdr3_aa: CASSWTGPTDTEAFF
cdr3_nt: TGTGCCAGCAGTTGGACAGGGCCTACGGACACTGAAGCTTTCTTT

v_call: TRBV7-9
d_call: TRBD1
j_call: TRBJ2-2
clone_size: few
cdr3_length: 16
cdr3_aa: CASSFPGTGDTGELFF
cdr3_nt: TGTGCCAGCAGCTTCCCCGGGACAGGGGACACCGGGGAGCTGTTTTTT

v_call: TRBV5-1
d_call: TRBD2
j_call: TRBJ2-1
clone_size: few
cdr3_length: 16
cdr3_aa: CASSLKSASGYNEQFF
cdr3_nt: TGCGCCAGCAGCTTGAAATCGGCTAGCGGTTACAATGAGCAGTTCTTC

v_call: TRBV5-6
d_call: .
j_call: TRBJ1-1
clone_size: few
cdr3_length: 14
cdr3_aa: CASSLGFGSTEAFF
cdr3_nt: TGTGCCAGCAGCTTGGGGTTCGGATCCACTGAAGCTTTCTTT

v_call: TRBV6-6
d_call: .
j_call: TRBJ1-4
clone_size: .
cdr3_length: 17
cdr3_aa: CASSYHWGVKGNEKLFF
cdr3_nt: TGTGCCAGCAGTTACCACTGGGGTGTGAAGGGTAATGAAAAACTGTTTTTT

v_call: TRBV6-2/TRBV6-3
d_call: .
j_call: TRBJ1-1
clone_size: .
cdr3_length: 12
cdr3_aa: CASNPGRNEAFF
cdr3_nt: TGTGCCAGCAATCCGGGACGGAATGAAGCTTTCTTT

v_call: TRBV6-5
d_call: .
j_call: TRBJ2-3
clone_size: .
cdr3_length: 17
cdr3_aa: CASALLVTGGSTDTQYF
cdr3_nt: TGTGCCAGCGCGCTACTGGTAACGGGCGGTAGCACAGATACGCAGTATTTT

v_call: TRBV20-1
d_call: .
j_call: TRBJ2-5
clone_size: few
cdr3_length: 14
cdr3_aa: CSAIPYREGETQYF
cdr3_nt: TGCAGTGCTATCCCCTATAGAGAGGGTGAGACCCAGTACTTC

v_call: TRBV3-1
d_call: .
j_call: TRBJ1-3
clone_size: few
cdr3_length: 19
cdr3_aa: CASSQWEGGRPSSGNTIYF
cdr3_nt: TGTGCCAGCAGCCAATGGGAAGGAGGTCGCCCCAGCTCTGGAAACACCATATATTTT

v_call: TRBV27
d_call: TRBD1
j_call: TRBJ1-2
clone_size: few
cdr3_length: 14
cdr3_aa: CASSPQGQGDGYTF
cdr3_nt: TGTGCCAGCAGTCCACAGGGACAGGGGGATGGCTACACCTTC

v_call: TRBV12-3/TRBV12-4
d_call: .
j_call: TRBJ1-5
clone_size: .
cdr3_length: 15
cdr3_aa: CASAPEGSSNQPQHF
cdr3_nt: TGTGCCAGCGCCCCAGAGGGGAGTAGCAATCAGCCCCAGCATTTT

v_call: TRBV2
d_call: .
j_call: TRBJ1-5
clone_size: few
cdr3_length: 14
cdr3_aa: CASSEGGSQRPQHF
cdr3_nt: TGTGCCAGCAGTGAAGGGGGCAGTCAACGGCCCCAGCATTTT

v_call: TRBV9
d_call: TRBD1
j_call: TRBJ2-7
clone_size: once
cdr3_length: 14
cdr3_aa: CASSGGGTGDEQYF
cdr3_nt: TGTGCCAGCAGCGGGGGGGGGACAGGGGACGAGCAGTACTTC